This T cell receptor beta chain was recovered during a study of cytomegalovirus exposure and HLA in healthy donors. The PCR employed 60 Vbeta primers together with 13 Jbeta primers. As processed by the authors: Unique TCR beta chains numbered approximately 80 million in a later analysis, with some 9.9 million shared. Libraries were prepared by immunoSEQ multiplex PCR; TCRdb keeps only in-frame clonotypes and omits some of them. From that table come the V and J calls and clone size; the DNA was used to work out D and trimming. The sample yields about 150,000 clones, approximately 80% seen once. The table lists this clone with a few counts. As yet, its antigen is unknown. Study-wide points: TCR beta V- and J-gene trimming was later associated with a missense DCLRE1C variant. Later analysis identified several of the most significant clusters that appeared linked to common viral pathogens. The listing of 150 or so TCR beta chains classed them as cytomegalovirus-associated.

The V gene end was trimmed by 0 bases and the J gene end by 10 bases; junction bases not matched to a gene: 8. Germline CDR1 is SGHRS and CDR2 is YFSETQ. CDR3 length: 15 residues. The clonotype was recovered from a woman aged 40 to 49 in good health and CMV-seropositive. Sequenced sample: PBMCs. The chain recombines TRBV5-1 with TRBJ2-1; 9 bases are a match to TRBD1. CDR3 DNA sequence: TGCGCCAGCAGCTTGGGGGACAGGGATATCGGGGAGCAGTTCTTC. It codes for CASSLGDRDIGEQFF.